This record covers a single T cell receptor (beta chain). This specimen belongs to a study of blood T cell repertoires in COVID-19. About the research overall: In each case, the material was cDNA or gDNA derived from T cells, B-cell-depleted T cells, or PBMCs.

V was clipped by 4 bases and J by 7 bases, with 11 bases between them. This CDR3 has 14 residues. CDR1 is SNHLY, CDR2 FYNNEI, per germline. Original processing methods: Estimation of nucleated cell counts was performed using reference gene primer amplification. Method: immunoSEQ multiplex PCR; TCRdb's copy keeps in-frame clones and lacks some. V, J and clone size are those of that table, while D and trimming were read from the DNA. There are roughly 100,000 clones in the sample; approximately 86% occur only once, and about 19% lies in the top ten. The chain joins TRBV2 to TRBJ1-6; D gene unclear. This receptor was taken from a woman over 75 with acute or convalescent COVID-19. Sequences were obtained from peripheral blood. CDR3: CASSVETPNSPLHF. CDR3 sequence (DNA): TGTGCCAGCAGTGTAGAGACACCCAATTCACCCCTCCACTTT. Variable domain in full (rest from reference TRBV2 and TRBJ1-6): EPEVTQTPSHQVTQMGQEVILRCVPISNHLYFYWYRQILGQKVEFLVSFYNNEISEKSEIFDDQFSVERPDGSNFTLKIRSTKLEDSAMYFCASSVETPNSPLHFGNGTRLTVT.